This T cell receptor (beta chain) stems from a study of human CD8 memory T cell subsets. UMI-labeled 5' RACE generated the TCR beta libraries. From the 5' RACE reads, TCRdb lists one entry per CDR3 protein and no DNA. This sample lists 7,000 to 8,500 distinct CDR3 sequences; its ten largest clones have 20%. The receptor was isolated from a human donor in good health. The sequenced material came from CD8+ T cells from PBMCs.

The CDR3 sequence: CASDLPGSSYNEQFF. The chain links TRBV2 to TRBJ2-1. From germline, CDR1 is SNHLY and CDR2 FYNNEI. The length of the CDR3 is 15 residues.